This T cell receptor beta chain was identified in a study of vaccination and CD4 T cells after COVID-19. Overall study: A vaccine, either BNT162b2 or mRNA-1273, was given to participants in two doses. Post-COVID samples had a sampling time that fell a median around 100 days after diagnosis (range 35 to 161).

TCRdb reprocessed the PCR reads with MiXCR, giving one entry per CDR3 protein. This sample carries some 20,000 distinct CDR3 sequences, roughly 53% of them seen once, and the ten largest clones take less than 1.5%. Study-wide findings and caveats: Although the median of SARS-CoV-2-reactive clonotypes rose from about 22 to 38, the change was not significant.

Note on this clonotype: The antigen is undetermined.

Trimming shortened V by 5 bases and J by 6 bases, and 14 bases separated the two germline ends. Germline CDR1 SGHVS, CDR2 FNYEAQ. This CDR3 comprises 14 residues. The sequencing used CD4+ T cells from blood, collected before SARS-CoV-2 vaccination. The rearrangement links TRBV7-6 to TRBJ2-1; D remains unclear. The sequence was collected from a human donor who had recovered from COVID-19. The CDR3 region is CASSPFEWSNEQFF. As DNA, the CDR3 is TGTGCCAGCAGCCCTTTTGAGTGGAGCAATGAGCAGTTCTTC.